The 14 T cell receptor beta chains in this list originate from one sample, sequenced in a study of shared clonotypes between healthy human individuals (TCRdb year 2020). The method behind the library was the immunoSEQ multiplex PCR assay. TCRdb retrieved this table from immuneACCESS and kept in-frame rearrangements only. Not all clones are present; in checked studies, unresolved V genes account for under half, and no reason is known for the remainder. Here the sample has more than 2,000,000 clones; over 85% occur a single time. The ten largest account for 0.35% to 0.45% of the sample. The sequenced sample was naive CD4+ T cells from PBMCs. Sample cell subset or site, as interpreted from the label and publication: CD45RA+ positively selected. The receptor set was obtained from a man between 18 and 29 years old in good health. Some clones in this sample may be carry-over from other donors' samples.

CDR3 sequence reads: CASSLGQGQNTEAFF. In nucleotides, the CDR3 is TGCGCCAGCAGCTTGGGTCAGGGGCAGAACACTGAAGCTTTCTTT. This rearrangement joins TRBV5-1 to TRBJ1-1; weak D call: TRBD1 (6 bases). The V end lost 0 bases, the J end lost 1 base, and 10 bases lay between the germline ends. The CDR3 extends over 15 amino acids. Germline V gene lookup returns CDR1 SGHRS and CDR2 YFSETQ.

CDR3 nucleotide sequence: TGTGCCAGCAGCTTAGTAGTGAGTGCGAGCGGGAACTACGAGCAGTACTTC. Protein: CASSLVVSASGNYEQYF. V gene TRBV11-2 combines with J gene TRBJ2-7, with 7 bases lining up with TRBD2. V lost 1 base to trimming and J lost 3 bases; unmatched junction nucleotides: 12. The CDR3 runs to 17 residues. Germline loops: CDR1 SGHAT, CDR2 FQNNGV.

The chain combines TRBV28 with TRBJ2-3; 7 bases are shared with TRBD1. The V and J ends lost 2 bases and 6 bases, in that order; junction bases with no gene match: 5. Germline loops: CDR1 MDHEN, CDR2 SYDVKM. The CDR3 totals 14 residues. CDR3: CASSLDTGVDTQYF. In DNA, the CDR3 is TGTGCCAGCAGTTTAGACACAGGGGTGGATACGCAGTATTTT.

The V and J genes are TRBV2 and TRBJ1-1; 7 bases line up with TRBD1. The germline V gene encodes CDR1 SNHLY and CDR2 FYNNEI. Trimming removed 8 bases from V and 2 bases from J; junction bases left unmatched: 8. CDR3 size: 14 residues. The CDR3 DNA reads as TGTGCCAGCGGGAGACAGGGTGGTAACACTGAAGCTTTCTTT. Translating it yields CASGRQGGNTEAFF.

The chain has TRBV18 and TRBJ2-3; tentatively, D is TRBD1 (5 bases). This CDR3 region has 17 residues. The V gene lost 0 bases and the J gene lost 1 base, with 14 bases spanning the gap. Germline V gene data show CDR1 as KGHSH and CDR2 as LQKENI. As DNA, the CDR3 is TGTGCCAGCTCACCACCGGTGGGGCAGGTGGGCACAGATACGCAGTATTTT. It codes for CASSPPVGQVGTDTQYF.

This chain uses TRBV5-4 with TRBJ1-2, with TRBD1 matching over 10 bases. Germline V lookup: CDR1 SGHNT, CDR2 YYREEE (reference sequence). There are 14 residues in the CDR3. The V gene end was trimmed by 4 bases and the J gene end by 6 bases; junction bases not matched to a gene: 6. The CDR3 reads CASSMGQGLDGYTF. The CDR3 coding sequence is TGTGCCAGCAGCATGGGACAGGGGTTAGATGGCTACACCTTC.

The rearrangement uses TRBV7-7 and TRBJ2-7, with a possible D match to TRBD2 (6 bases). CDR1 and CDR2 (germline): SSHAT, FNYEAQ (reference sequence). Trimming shortened V by 5 bases and J by 6 bases, and 20 bases separated the two germline ends. The CDR3 totals 15 residues. This CDR3 is CASSPRGGPLGEQYF. For the CDR3, the DNA is TGTGCCAGCAGCCCCAGAGGAGGGCCCCTAGGCGAGCAGTACTTC.

The rearrangement uses TRBV2 and TRBJ2-1; 16 bases fit TRBD2. The CDR3 is made up of 17 amino acids. CDR1 and CDR2 (germline): SNHLY, FYNNEI. Losses at the gene ends were 10 bases for V and 4 bases for J; bases not matched to a gene: 10. In DNA form, the CDR3 reads TGTGCCACCGACGGGACTAGCGGGAGGGTCGAATACAATGAGCAGTTCTTC. It specifies CATDGTSGRVEYNEQFF.

The chain has TRBV30 and TRBJ2-3; possible D gene TRBD2, 6 bases. Germline values: CDR1 GTSNPN, CDR2 SVGIG (reference sequence). This CDR3 comprises 15 residues. The V end lost 5 bases, the J end lost 1 base, and 16 bases lay between the germline ends. CDR3 protein: CAWARGGMGTDTQYF. DNA for the CDR3: TGTGCCTGGGCCCGAGGCGGGATGGGCACAGATACGCAGTATTTT.

As regards this clone: Other DNA sequences of this sample code for an identical CDR3. This chain's CDR3 is CASSSQGYEQYF. As DNA, the CDR3 is TGTGCCAGCAGCTCCCAGGGCTACGAGCAGTACTTC. The chain couples TRBV7-2 to TRBJ2-7; maybe TRBD1 (5 bases). The V and J ends lost 4 bases and 3 bases respectively, with 7 bases between them. The CDR3 is 12 amino acids. From germline, CDR1 is SGHTA and CDR2 FQGNSA. The whole variable domain, filled in from reference TRBV7-2 and TRBJ2-7, reads GAGVSQSPSNKVTEKGKDVELRCDPISGHTALYWYRQSLGQGLEFLIYFQGNSAPDKSGLPSDRFSAERTGGSVSTLTIQRTQQEDSAVYLCASSSQGYEQYFGPGTRLTVT.

Notes on this clone: The same CDR3 arises from other DNA sequences in this sample as well. The rearrangement uses TRBV5-1 and TRBJ2-7; D unclear. V lost 0 bases and J 1 base, leaving 5 bases between the germline ends. Germline loops: CDR1 SGHRS, CDR2 YFSETQ. There are 13 residues in the CDR3. The CDR3 nucleotides are TGCGCCAGCAGCTTGGCAGGTTCCTACGAGCAGTACTTC. Protein: CASSLAGSYEQYF.

This rearrangement joins TRBV7-3 to TRBJ2-1; no definite D call. The CDR3 has 14 residues. The ends were cut back, 5 bases at V and 7 bases at J, with 15 bases in the middle. The germline CDR1 and CDR2 sequences are SGHTA and FQGTGA. The CDR3 coding sequence is TGTGCCAGCAGCCGGAGCGCGACGTCTAATGAGCAGTTCTTC. Its translation: CASSRSATSNEQFF.

The V gene is TRBV13, the J gene TRBJ2-1; D tentatively reads TRBD1 or TRBD2 (6 bases each). The CDR3 spans 16 residues. Germline V gene sequence: CDR1 PRHDT, CDR2 FYEKMQ (reference sequence). Trimming shortened V by 5 bases and J by 2 bases, and 16 bases separated the two germline ends. The CDR3 here is CASSPPGAVTYNEQFF. The CDR3 nucleotides read TGTGCCAGCAGCCCCCCGGGGGCGGTTACCTACAATGAGCAGTTCTTC.

The J gene is TRBJ1-4, the V gene TRBV9; D is uncertain. This CDR3 contains 17 residues. Germline V lookup: CDR1 SGDLS, CDR2 YYNGEE. Trimming took 0 bases from V and 8 from J, leaving 20 bases between them. In DNA form, the CDR3 reads TGTGCCAGCAGCGTAGATGGCATGACGGACGCAGGAGAAAAACTGTTTTTT. Its protein product is CASSVDGMTDAGEKLFF. The variable domain in full, completed from reference TRBV9 and TRBJ1-4, reads DSGVTQTPKHLITATGQRVTLRCSPRSGDLSVYWYQQSLDQGLQFLIQYYNGEERAKGNILERFSAQQFPDLHSELNLSSLELGDSALYFCASSVDGMTDAGEKLFFGSGTQLSVL.